A selection of T cell receptor beta chains follows, all from one sample in a study of cytomegalovirus exposure and HLA in healthy donors. Clones were sequenced by immunoSEQ multiplex PCR, and TCRdb holds only the in-frame ones, with some missing. The repertoire consists of roughly 280,000 clones, with around 85% occurring once and the leading ten covering roughly 1%. The source material was PBMCs. All receptors derive from a woman aged 18 to 35 in good health and CMV-seronegative. Each CDR3 is given with its conserved first and last residue. Each record gives: J gene, CDR3 length, D gene, clone size, V gene, CDR3 protein, CDR3 DNA. D genes are given only for firm matches. Rows may omit the clone size; those that give it use once, few, many or a size class.

>TRBJ1-2|14|TRBD1|-|TRBV5-1
CASSPWTGAYGYTF
TGCGCCAGCAGCCCATGGACAGGGGCCTATGGCTACACCTTC
>TRBJ2-3|15|-|-|TRBV5-4
CASSLWATSTDTQYF
TGTGCCAGCAGCTTGTGGGCAACTAGCACAGATACGCAGTATTTT
>TRBJ2-7|16|TRBD1|-|TRBV7-8
CASSLAAGQGSYEQYF
TGTGCCAGCAGCTTAGCAGCCGGACAGGGCTCCTACGAGCAGTACTTC
>TRBJ2-5|14|TRBD1|-|TRBV5-1
CASSRDSSQETQYF
TGCGCCAGCAGCCGGGACAGCAGCCAAGAGACCCAGTACTTC
>TRBJ2-3|14|TRBD1|-|TRBV29-1
CSVGQGKRTDTQYF
TGCAGCGTTGGACAGGGGAAGAGAACAGATACGCAGTATTTT
>TRBJ1-6|14|TRBD1|-|TRBV27
CASSRDRGNSPLHF
TGTGCCAGCAGTCGGGACAGGGGTAATTCACCCCTCCACTTT
>TRBJ2-1|17|TRBD1|-|TRBV4-2
CASTPISGTGGLDEQFF
TGTGCCAGCACCCCAATTTCCGGGACAGGTGGTCTCGATGAGCAGTTCTTC
>TRBJ1-2|13|-|-|TRBV29-1
CSVEDPTGYGYTF
TGCAGCGTTGAAGATCCAACGGGCTATGGCTACACCTTC
>TRBJ2-7|15|TRBD1|-|TRBV6-5
CASSYSPGQGYEQYF
TGTGCCAGCAGTTACTCACCGGGACAGGGGTACGAGCAGTACTTC
>TRBJ1-1|13|-|-|TRBV5-1
CASSFDKNTEAFF
TGCGCCAGCAGTTTTGACAAGAACACTGAAGCTTTCTTT
>TRBJ2-7|14|-|-|TRBV11-3
CASSVDGTSYEQYF
TGTGCCAGCAGCGTGGATGGGACTTCCTACGAGCAGTACTTC
>TRBJ1-2|15|-|-|TRBV30
CAWSVSDRLFYGYTF
TGTGCCTGGAGTGTATCTGACAGGCTATTTTATGGCTACACCTTC
>TRBJ2-1|13|TRBD2|-|TRBV12-5
CASRLAVPSKQFF
TGTGCTAGCAGACTAGCTGTACCCTCTAAGCAGTTCTTC
>TRBJ1-3|12|-|-|TRBV30
CAWSVAGNTIYF
TGTGCCTGGAGTGTGGCCGGGAACACCATATATTTT
>TRBJ1-2|12|-|-|TRBV6-4
CASSDQGIGYTF
TGTGCCAGCAGTGATCAGGGGATAGGCTACACCTTC
>TRBJ1-2|13|-|-|TRBV19
CASTYQGNYGYTF
TGTGCCAGTACCTACCAGGGGAACTATGGCTACACCTTC
>TRBJ2-1|14|TRBD2|-|TRBV27
CASSLYSGNNEQFF
TGTGCCAGCAGTTTATATAGCGGGAACAATGAGCAGTTCTTC
>TRBJ1-4|15|-|-|TRBV4-1
CASSQVKLKGEKLFF
TGCGCCAGCAGCCAAGTCAAGTTAAAGGGGGAAAAACTGTTTTTT
>TRBJ2-5|13|TRBD2|-|TRBV5-6
CASILAGRETQYF
TGTGCCAGCATCCTAGCGGGGAGAGAGACCCAGTACTTC
>TRBJ1-1|16|-|-|TRBV18
CASSPLPDRENTEAFF
TGTGCCAGCTCACCACTTCCGGACAGAGAGAACACTGAAGCTTTCTTT
>TRBJ2-7|14|-|few|TRBV27
CASSLTQAAYEQYF
TGTGCCAGCAGTTTAACTCAAGCGGCGTACGAGCAGTACTTC
>TRBJ1-1|15|-|-|TRBV27
CASSLVALINTEAFF
TGTGCCAGCAGTTTAGTAGCCTTAATAAACACTGAAGCTTTCTTT
>TRBJ2-1|15|TRBD1|once|TRBV18
CASSPRDRADNEQFF
TGTGCCAGCTCACCAAGGGACAGGGCTGACAATGAGCAGTTCTTC
>TRBJ1-5|16|TRBD1|-|TRBV28
CASSYLTTGGYQPQHF
TGTGCCAGCAGTTACCTGACAACAGGGGGGTATCAGCCCCAGCATTTT
>TRBJ2-1|15|TRBD2|-|TRBV6-4
CASIPSGRVHNEQFF
TGTGCCAGCATCCCAAGCGGGAGGGTCCACAATGAGCAGTTCTTC
>TRBJ2-1|15|-|-|TRBV4-1
CASSRGTEGYNEQFF
TGCGCCAGCAGCCGGGGAACGGAGGGCTACAATGAGCAGTTCTTC
>TRBJ1-2|17|TRBD1|once|TRBV5-1
CASSSGTGASANYGYTF
TGCGCCAGCAGCTCCGGGACAGGGGCGTCTGCTAACTATGGCTACACCTTC
>TRBJ1-2|13|-|few|TRBV7-2
CASSLRRENGYTF
TGTGCCAGCAGCTTGAGGAGGGAGAATGGCTACACCTTC
>TRBJ2-4|14|-|-|TRBV2
CASSGELAKNIQYF
TGTGCCAGCAGTGGAGAGTTAGCCAAAAACATTCAGTACTTC
>TRBJ1-2|15|TRBD1|-|TRBV28
CASTTDRPPNYGYTF
TGTGCCAGCACCACGGACAGGCCGCCTAACTATGGCTACACCTTC
>TRBJ1-2|17|TRBD1|few|TRBV5-1
CASSPTGAAGGLSGYTF
TGCGCCAGCAGCCCTACGGGTGCGGCAGGGGGCTTAAGTGGCTACACCTTC
>TRBJ1-2|12|-|many|TRBV29-1
CSVPSGTRGYTF
TGCAGCGTTCCCTCGGGGACTAGGGGCTACACCTTC
>TRBJ2-1|13|-|-|TRBV30
CAWSGEGYNEQFF
TGTGCCTGGAGTGGAGAGGGCTACAATGAGCAGTTCTTC
>TRBJ2-7|16|-|-|TRBV4-1
CASSPQGGGLSYEQYF
TGCGCCAGCAGCCCCCAAGGGGGGGGGCTCTCCTACGAGCAGTACTTC
>TRBJ2-7|13|TRBD2|once|TRBV29-1
CSAVTSGFNEQYF
TGCAGCGCCGTTACTAGCGGGTTCAACGAGCAGTACTTC
>TRBJ2-7|14|-|few|TRBV30
CAWSVGSSGSEQYF
TGTGCCTGGAGTGTAGGGAGCAGTGGGAGCGAGCAGTACTTC
>TRBJ1-5|14|-|once|TRBV5-1
CASSSDSRNQPQHF
TGCGCCAGCAGCTCGGACAGTCGCAATCAGCCCCAGCATTTT
>TRBJ1-1|14|TRBD1|-|TRBV9
CASSVADRDGEAFF
TGTGCCAGCAGCGTAGCAGACAGGGATGGTGAAGCTTTCTTT
>TRBJ1-5|14|TRBD1|-|TRBV9
CASAPGTGFQPQHF
TGTGCCAGTGCCCCCGGGACAGGGTTTCAGCCCCAGCATTTT
>TRBJ1-4|14|-|-|TRBV6-5
CASSYQGPGEKLFF
TGTGCCAGCAGTTACCAGGGGCCGGGCGAAAAACTGTTTTTT
>TRBJ1-2|17|-|-|TRBV14
CASSPRDTLAGPYGYTF
TGTGCCAGCAGCCCTCGGGACACACTCGCAGGACCCTATGGCTACACCTTC
>TRBJ1-2|13|-|few|TRBV7-8
CASSRQSYYGYTF
TGTGCCAGCAGCCGACAATCCTACTATGGCTACACCTTC
>TRBJ2-7|15|-|-|TRBV19
CASSINGRSSYEQYF
TGTGCCAGTAGTATTAACGGGAGAAGCTCCTACGAGCAGTACTTC